The table lists the clone carrying this T cell receptor (beta chain) with many counts. Its specificity is unknown. Amplified TCR beta CDR3 regions were obtained using RNA transcripts as template. First-round RT-PCR relied on HTBI primers, and a second-round multiplex PCR came next. Using its own MiXCR run on the multiplex PCR reads, TCRdb lists one record per CDR3 protein. The sample shows around 660,000 distinct CDR3 sequences, about 40% of them seen only once. The data were obtained in a study of Graves' ophthalmopathy and Graves' hyperthyroidism. Looking at the study overall: Peripheral blood collection took place at initial diagnosis, before any treatment.

The study's findings and limits: With less than 90% sensitivity and approximately 80% specificity, a 13-signature model separated ophthalmopathy from stable hyperthyroidism. The majority of expanded thyroid clonotypes above 0.001 frequency also occurred in blood. The study's model predicted ophthalmopathy progression at about 68% sensitivity and 72% to 85% specificity.

Germline assignment: CDR1 LNHDA and CDR2 SQIVND (reference sequence). This CDR3 is 14 amino acids long. J gave up 2 bases and V 4 bases, and 5 bases lay outside the gene matches. The clonotype was recovered from an adult man with Graves' ophthalmopathy. The sequenced material came from peripheral blood. This chain links TRBV19 with TRBJ2-7, with TRBD1 matching 7 bases. CDR3 bases: TGTGCCAGTAGTAAACAGGGGATCGCCTACGAGCAGTACTTC. Amino acid sequence: CASSKQGIAYEQYF.